The present T cell receptor (beta chain) was sequenced within a study of OX40 agonist ivuxolimab in advanced cancers. Study at large: Dosing consisted of intravenous ivuxolimab at 0.01 to 10 mg/kg every 2 weeks.

The CDR3 loop spans 13 amino acids. Trimming took 5 bases from V and 1 from J, leaving 8 bases between them. Germline-derived CDR1 and CDR2 are SGDLS and YYNGEE. Study-wide results and limits: Clonal expansion among partial responders at 0.1-3.0 mg/kg ranked near the lowest. Expanded clones belonging to CD8+ T cells outnumbered, on average, those of CD4+.

The assay was immunoSEQ multiplex PCR, and TCRdb's table has in-frame clones only and misses some. The repertoire holds more than 80,000 clones, under 95% seen once, with about 7.6% in the top ten. In regard to this clone: The antigen remains unidentified.

The chain joins TRBV9 to TRBJ2-3; D call uncertain. This clonotype originated in an adult with an advanced solid tumor such as melanoma, head and neck, liver or kidney cancer. The input for sequencing was CD4+ or CD8+ T cells sorted from blood, taken in a trial of the OX40 agonist ivuxolimab. The chain's CDR3 is CASREVGTDTQYF. CDR3 nucleotide sequence: TGTGCCAGCAGAGAGGTGGGCACAGATACGCAGTATTTT.